Listed below are T cell receptor beta chains from one sample, sequenced in a study of cytomegalovirus exposure and HLA in healthy donors. The repertoire was sequenced with immunoSEQ multiplex PCR; TCRdb's copy has only in-frame clones and lacks some. Of 200,000 to 250,000 clones listed, 60% to 80% were seen once; the top ten hold approximately 3.9%. Sequencing was carried out using PBMCs. Source of these receptors: a male donor in good health and CMV-seronegative. Both conserved end residues are part of each CDR3.

V,J,CDR3
TRBV7-2,TRBJ1-2,CASSFRTAGGYTF
TRBV27,TRBJ2-2,CASSPTNTGELFF
TRBV5-8,TRBJ1-1,CASIRTVEAFF
TRBV2,TRBJ1-4,CASSEAAGRGEKLFF
TRBV18,.,CASSPLSGTYEQYF
TRBV25-1,TRBJ2-1,CASHTAGGSNEQFF
TRBV27,TRBJ2-5,CASSLSGGTQYF
TRBV9,TRBJ2-1,CASSVGGRAYNEQFF
TRBV19,TRBJ1-1,CASTPSGGLAFF
TRBV6-1,TRBJ2-5,CASTPSGNQETQYF
TRBV11-3,TRBJ2-2,CASSLDLAGNTGELFF
TRBV7-6,TRBJ2-5,CASSADRGSWETQYF
TRBV19,TRBJ2-3,CASSITVATDTQYF
TRBV5-1,TRBJ1-4,CASSPGQGEGEKLFF
TRBV9,TRBJ2-3,CASSVGSGGDTQYF
TRBV14,TRBJ2-3,CASSQSKNTQYF
TRBV6-5,TRBJ2-2,CASSPRQGQVGELFF
TRBV23-1,TRBJ1-4,CASTPEGWANEKLFF
TRBV20-1,TRBJ1-2,CSASRGYTF
TRBV6-1,TRBJ2-2,CASSDRLAGELFF
TRBV27,TRBJ2-3,CARSLGTGSKTDTQYF
TRBV2,TRBJ2-2,CASREGQGQATGELFF
TRBV28,TRBJ2-1,CASILAGNNEQFF
TRBV7-3,TRBJ2-2,CASSLVGTGGAGELFF
TRBV2,TRBJ2-1,CASRQGYNEQFF